The 17 T cell receptor beta chains below come from one sample, sequenced in a study of blood T cell repertoires in COVID-19. The table came from immunoSEQ multiplex PCR; TCRdb's copy has only in-frame clones and leaves some out. The data contain some 260,000 clones, 88% of them seen just once; the ten biggest clones take up around 6.3%. Sequencing input: peripheral blood. The origin of the receptors is a woman in her 30s with COVID-19, enrolled during active disease.

The chain uses TRBV7-8 and TRBJ2-1, with a possible D match to TRBD1 (8 bases). The V gene's germline CDR1 is SGHVS and CDR2 FQNEAQ. Trimming took off 10 bases at V and 4 bases at J, with 20 bases between the two ends. This CDR3 is built from 15 residues. The CDR3 spells CATTGGAGPYNEQFF. DNA for the CDR3: TGTGCCACAACAGGGGGAGCGGGACCTTACAATGAGCAGTTCTTC.

This CDR3 is CASSLGGLAGISYNEQFF. The DNA of the CDR3 is TGCGCCAGCAGCTTGGGGGGACTAGCGGGGATCTCCTACAATGAGCAGTTCTTC. V usage is TRBV5-1 and J usage is TRBJ2-1, with 13 bases identical to TRBD2. J gave up 0 bases and V 0 bases, and 3 bases lay outside the gene matches. The CDR3 sequence is 18 residues long. Germline V lookup: CDR1 SGHRS, CDR2 YFSETQ.

This clone has only a few counts. CDR3 sequence (DNA): TGTGCCAGCAGCAAATGGAGGGGGCCGTGTTGTGGAAACACCATATATTTT. It is translated as CASSKWRGPCCGNTIYF. The chain uses TRBV21-1 and TRBJ1-3; the listed D gene, TRBD1, was not tested against the DNA. TRBV21-1 is a known pseudogene. The CDR3 extends over 17 amino acids.

The chain is built from TRBV27 and TRBJ1-6; TRBD1 matches at 10 bases. The V gene's germline CDR1 is MNHEY and CDR2 SMNVEV (reference sequence). The J segment lost 0 bases and the V segment lost 2 bases, leaving 13 bases of the junction unmatched. CDR3 length: 21 amino acids. CDR3 sequence reads: CASSLRPPGQGTISYNSPLHF. In DNA, the CDR3 is TGTGCCAGCAGTTTAAGGCCCCCGGGACAGGGGACTATCTCCTATAATTCACCCCTCCACTTT.

The table lists this clone with a few counts. The gene calls are TRBV19 and TRBJ1-6, with a tentative D call TRBD1 (6 bases). V gave up 6 bases and J gave up 4 bases, with 10 bases separating them. CDR3 length: 14 residues. Per the germline V gene, CDR1 is LNHDA and CDR2 is SQIVND (reference sequence). CDR3 sequence (DNA): TGTGCCAGTAGCAGTGGACAGTATAATTCACCCCTCCACTTT. Translated, it gives CASSSGQYNSPLHF.

This clone has a single count. The gene calls are TRBV5-4 and TRBJ2-2; the D gene is possibly TRBD1 (6 bases). V lost 4 bases, J lost 4 bases, and 14 bases lay in between. The germline gives CDR1 SGHNT, CDR2 YYREEE (reference sequence). The CDR3 spans 15 residues. The chain's CDR3 is CASSPYRASTGELFF. The CDR3 region has the DNA TGTGCCAGCAGCCCATACAGGGCCAGCACCGGGGAGCTGTTTTTT.

V gene TRBV24-1 combines with J gene TRBJ2-7; 10 bases are a match to TRBD1. Germline V lookup: CDR1 KGHDR, CDR2 SFDVKD. After removal of 7 bases from V and 2 bases from J, the junction contained 7 bases not matched to a gene. The CDR3 covers 15 residues. The CDR3 sequence: CATSPGTGETYEQYF. The CDR3 DNA sequence: TGTGCCACCAGCCCCGGGACAGGGGAGACCTACGAGCAGTACTTC.

This clone was counted only a few times. The CDR3 region is CASSTGGNYGYTF. CDR3 coding DNA: TGTGCCAGCAGTACCGGGGGAAACTATGGCTACACCTTC. This chain joins TRBV6-6 and TRBJ1-2; TRBD1 might be the D (5 bases). V dropped 5 bases and J dropped 2 bases, with 9 bases sitting between them. The CDR3 is 13 amino acids. Looked up from germline, CDR1 is MNHNY and CDR2 is SVGAGI (reference sequence).

The gene calls are TRBV7-9 and TRBJ1-4; TRBD1 aligns across 10 bases. Germline trimming cut 4 bases from V and 4 bases from J; bases unmatched to any gene: 6. Germline values: CDR1 SEHNR, CDR2 FQNEAQ (reference sequence). The CDR3 is made up of 16 amino acids. The CDR3 protein is CASSSGTGVRNEKLFF. DNA for the CDR3: TGTGCCAGCAGCTCCGGGACAGGGGTTCGTAATGAAAAACTGTTTTTT.

The chain is built from TRBV2 and TRBJ1-1; a possible D gene is TRBD1 (5 bases). Germline CDR1 is SNHLY and CDR2 is FYNNEI. The CDR3 runs to 15 residues. V lost 6 bases and J 0 bases, leaving 14 bases between the germline ends. CDR3 residues: CASRPLGGMNTEAFF. Written as DNA, the CDR3 is TGTGCCAGCAGGCCCCTCGGGGGTATGAACACTGAAGCTTTCTTT.

This clone was seen once. The chain employs TRBV7-6 and TRBJ1-4; D call uncertain. CDR1 and CDR2 from the germline V gene are SGHVS and FNYEAQ. V gave up 1 base and J gave up 0 bases, with 9 bases separating them. This CDR3 has 16 amino acids. The CDR3 DNA sequence: TGTGCCAGCAGCTTAGTGCCGGGAGCAACTAATGAAAAACTGTTTTTT. As protein: CASSLVPGATNEKLFF. Looking up the rest from reference TRBV7-6 and TRBJ1-4 gives the full variable domain: GAGVSQSPRYKVTKRGQDVALRCDPISGHVSLYWYRQALGQGPEFLTYFNYEAQQDKSGLPNDRFSAERPEGSISTLTIQRTEQRDSAMYRCASSLVPGATNEKLFFGSGTQLSVL.

This clone was detected only once. This chain connects TRBV5-8 to TRBJ2-1; D call uncertain. Germline CDR1 reads SGHTS; CDR2 reads YDEGEE. Between the trimmed V and J ends, which lost 1 base and 7 bases, there was a span of 15 bases. The CDR3 totals 15 residues. The CDR3 reads CASSLRSPLRNEQFF. In nucleotides, the CDR3 is TGTGCCAGCAGCTTGAGAAGCCCCTTAAGAAATGAGCAGTTCTTC.

This clone was recorded once. The chain carries TRBV19 and TRBJ1-1; the D is unclear. CDR1 is LNHDA, CDR2 SQIVND, per germline (reference sequence). CDR3 size: 12 residues. Trimming left V 0 bases short and J 7 bases short, with 6 bases between. The CDR3 DNA follows: TGTGCCAGTAGTATAGATGAGGGTGAAGCTTTCTTT. Its translation is CASSIDEGEAFF. Complete variable domain (other parts from reference TRBV19 and TRBJ1-1): DGGITQSPKYLFRKEGQNVTLSCEQNLNHDAMYWYRQDPGQGLRLIYYSQIVNDFQKGDIAEGYSVSREKKESFPLTVTSAQKNPTAFYLCASSIDEGEAFFGQGTRLTVV.

The V call is TRBV11-2, the J call TRBJ2-2; 7 nucleotides agree with TRBD1. Germline CDR1 is SGHAT and CDR2 is FQNNGV. The CDR3 runs to 14 residues. J lost 7 bases, V lost 2 bases, and 4 bases had no gene match. In DNA form, the CDR3 reads TGTGCCAGCAGCTTAAACAGGGGCATCGGGGAGCTGTTTTTT. Encoded protein: CASSLNRGIGELFF.

The gene calls are TRBV28 and TRBJ1-4; D call uncertain. V lost 10 bases and J lost 3, with 12 bases in between. This CDR3 is built from 13 residues. Germline-derived CDR1 and CDR2 are MDHEN and SYDVKM. CDR3 sequence reads: CATWRQANEKLFF. The DNA of the CDR3 is TGTGCCACTTGGCGCCAGGCTAATGAAAAACTGTTTTTT.

In DNA form, the CDR3 reads TGTGCCTGGCAAACCACAGGGGAAAAACTGTTTTTT. It is translated as CAWQTTGEKLFF. The rearrangement links TRBV30 to TRBJ1-4; TRBD1 might be the D (6 bases). V was trimmed by 5 bases and J by 8 bases, leaving 12 bases between them. Germline CDR1 reads GTSNPN; CDR2 reads SVGIG (reference sequence). There are 12 residues in the CDR3.

The gene calls are TRBV5-1 and TRBJ1-1, with TRBD1 identical over 7 bases. Germline loops: CDR1 SGHRS, CDR2 YFSETQ. V dropped 4 bases and J dropped 1; count of bases not matched to a gene: 7. There are 15 residues in the CDR3. The DNA for the CDR3 is TGCGCCAGCAGCCCGGGGGCAGGGGGGAACACTGAAGCTTTCTTT. Its protein is CASSPGAGGNTEAFF.